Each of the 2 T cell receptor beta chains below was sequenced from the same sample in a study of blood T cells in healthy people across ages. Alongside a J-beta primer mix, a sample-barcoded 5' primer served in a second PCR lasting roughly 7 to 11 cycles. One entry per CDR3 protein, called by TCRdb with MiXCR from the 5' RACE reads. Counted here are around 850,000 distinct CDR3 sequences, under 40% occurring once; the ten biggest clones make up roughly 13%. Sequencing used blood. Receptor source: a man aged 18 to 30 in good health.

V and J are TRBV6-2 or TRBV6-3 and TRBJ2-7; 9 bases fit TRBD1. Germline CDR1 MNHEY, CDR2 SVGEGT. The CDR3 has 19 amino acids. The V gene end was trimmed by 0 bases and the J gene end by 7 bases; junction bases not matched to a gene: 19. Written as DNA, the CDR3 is TGTGCCAGCAGTTACTCGATTACCCCCGGACAGGGGACGGGTAATGAGCAGTACTTC. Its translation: CASSYSITPGQGTGNEQYF.

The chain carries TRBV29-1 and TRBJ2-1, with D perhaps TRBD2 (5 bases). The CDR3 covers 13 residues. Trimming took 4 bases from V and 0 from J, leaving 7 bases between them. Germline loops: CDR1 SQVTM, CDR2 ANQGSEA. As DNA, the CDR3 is TGCAGCGTTGGAGCGGTCTCCTACAATGAGCAGTTCTTC. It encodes CSVGAVSYNEQFF.